Below are 10 T cell receptor beta chains sequenced from a single sample in a study of blood T cell repertoires in COVID-19. The repertoire was sequenced with immunoSEQ multiplex PCR; TCRdb's copy has only in-frame clones and lacks some. This table holds about 110,000 clones, around 74% found once. The sample consisted of peripheral blood. The receptors come from a woman aged 60-70 years with acute or convalescent COVID-19.

This chain links TRBV5-5 with TRBJ1-2; D may be TRBD1 (6 bases). Germline loops: CDR1 SGHKS, CDR2 YYEKEE (reference sequence). CDR3 length: 15 residues. The ends were cut back, 2 bases at V and 3 bases at J, with 14 bases in the middle. The CDR3 DNA sequence: TGTGCCAGCAGCTTTTACGAACAGGGCCACTATGGCTACACCTTC. This sequence encodes CASSFYEQGHYGYTF.

This chain uses TRBV15 with TRBJ2-1; D perhaps matches TRBD1 (6 bases). This CDR3 is 15 amino acids long. Trimming cost V 4 bases and J 5 bases, with 15 bases left between them. Germline values: CDR1 LNHNV, CDR2 YYDKDF (reference sequence). The CDR3 spells CATSMQGPRNNEQFF. In DNA form, the CDR3 reads TGTGCCACCAGCATGCAGGGGCCCCGTAACAATGAGCAGTTCTTC.

The rearrangement joins TRBV27 to TRBJ1-2, with 12 bases fitting TRBD1. CDR1 is MNHEY, CDR2 SMNVEV, per germline (reference sequence). The CDR3 spans 15 residues. V was pared by 4 bases and J by 8 bases, with 8 bases of the junction left unmatched. The CDR3 spells CASSSTGQGAGGYTF. CDR3 sequence (DNA): TGTGCCAGCAGTTCCACGGGACAGGGGGCCGGAGGCTACACCTTC.

The CDR3 DNA follows: TGTGCCAGCAGCTTGGACCAGGTCATGAACACTGAAGCTTTCTTT. The encoded protein is CASSLDQVMNTEAFF. J is TRBJ1-1 and V is TRBV5-4; no reliable D call. The germline V and J ends were trimmed by 0 bases and 0 bases, with 9 bases remaining between them. Germline V gene lookup returns CDR1 SGHNT and CDR2 YYREEE (reference sequence). The CDR3 runs to 15 residues. Supplemented by reference TRBV5-4 and TRBJ1-1, the full variable domain reads ETGVTQSPTHLIKTRGQQVTLRCSSQSGHNTVSWYQQALGQGPQFIFQYYREEENGRGNFPPRFSGLQFPNYSSELNVNALELDDSALYLCASSLDQVMNTEAFFGQGTRLTVV.

The rearrangement uses TRBV9 and TRBJ1-4, with 8 bases aligning to TRBD1. V was clipped by 3 bases and J by 8 bases; unmatched bases: 9. The CDR3 is made up of 15 amino acids. Germline assignment: CDR1 SGDLS and CDR2 YYNGEE. Written as DNA, the CDR3 is TGTGCCAGCAGCGACGGGACAGGATCGGGGGAAAAACTGTTTTTT. Protein product: CASSDGTGSGEKLFF.

This chain joins TRBV4-2 and TRBJ1-4, with D maybe TRBD1 (6 bases). From germline, CDR1 is LGHNA and CDR2 YNFKEQ. The V and J ends lost 1 base and 1 base respectively, with 16 bases between them. This CDR3 contains 18 residues. CDR3 protein: CASSQVRGRGGTNEKLFF. The CDR3 DNA reads TGTGCCAGCAGCCAAGTTAGGGGCAGGGGTGGAACTAATGAAAAACTGTTTTTT.

This clone was picked up many times. V and J are TRBV20-1 and TRBJ1-2; TRBD1 might be the D (6 bases). The V end lost 5 bases, the J end lost 6 bases, and 10 bases lay between the germline ends. Germline V gene lookup returns CDR1 DFQATT and CDR2 SNEGSKA (reference sequence). This CDR3 has 11 amino acids. In DNA, the CDR3 is TGCAGTGCTGCCCGGGACAATGGCTACACCTTC. This translates into CSAARDNGYTF.

The chain combines TRBV20-1 with TRBJ1-2; possible D gene TRBD1, 5 bases. CDR1 and CDR2 from the germline V gene are DFQATT and SNEGSKA (reference sequence). The CDR3 totals 13 residues. V lost 3 bases, J lost 4 bases, and 12 bases lay in between. Here the CDR3 reads CSASPNRPYGYTF. CDR3 bases: TGCAGTGCTAGTCCCAACAGGCCCTATGGCTACACCTTC.

The chain couples TRBV7-2 to TRBJ1-5, with D maybe TRBD1 (5 bases). This CDR3 comprises 15 residues. Trimming removed 2 bases at V and 2 bases at J, with 10 bases between. Germline V gene lookup returns CDR1 SGHTA and CDR2 FQGNSA. The CDR3 nucleotides are TGTGCCAGCAGCTTAATGGTAGGGGGCAATCAGCCCCAGCATTTT. Translating gives CASSLMVGGNQPQHF.

This chain connects TRBV2 to TRBJ1-1; D gene unclear. The CDR3 is 13 amino acids. The germline gives CDR1 SNHLY, CDR2 FYNNEI. Trimming removed 7 bases from V and 0 bases from J, with 9 bases in between. This CDR3 is CASNLQMNTEAFF. In DNA, the CDR3 is TGTGCCAGCAATCTACAGATGAACACTGAAGCTTTCTTT.